These 4 T cell receptor beta chains came from one sample sequenced in a study of radiotherapy plus CTLA-4 blockade in lung cancer. Clones were read by immunoSEQ multiplex PCR, and TCRdb kept only the in-frame ones, dropping some. The data contain tens of thousands of clones, about 73% of them singletons. Sequencing used peripheral blood, obtained from a patient treated with radiotherapy plus ipilimumab. The source is a human donor with non-small cell lung cancer who had stable disease on radiotherapy plus ipilimumab.

V usage is TRBV27 and J usage is TRBJ2-7, with 9 bases fitting TRBD1. Germline V gives CDR1 MNHEY, CDR2 SMNVEV (reference sequence). CDR3 size: 16 residues. The V segment lost 3 bases and the J segment 6 bases; nucleotides outside the gene matches: 12. The CDR3 spells CASSFGQGSVQGEQYF. The CDR3 coding sequence is TGTGCCAGCAGTTTCGGACAGGGGTCGGTTCAGGGCGAGCAGTACTTC.

The DNA of the CDR3 is TGTGCCAGCAGTTCGACCAGTAGAAGCTATGGCTACACCTTC. As protein: CASSSTSRSYGYTF. The genes are TRBV27 and TRBJ1-2; D gene unclear. Germline V CDR1 and CDR2: MNHEY, SMNVEV (reference sequence). The germline V and J ends were trimmed by 4 bases and 4 bases, with 13 bases remaining between them. This CDR3 has 14 residues.

The rearrangement uses TRBV5-4 and TRBJ2-2, with 8 positions matching TRBD1. The CDR3 spans 16 residues. The V and J ends lost 4 bases and 6 bases, in that order; junction bases with no gene match: 11. CDR1 SGHNT and CDR2 YYREEE come from the germline V gene (reference sequence). DNA for the CDR3: TGTGCCAGCAGCCCGAGGACAGGGAATATTGCCGGGGAGCTGTTTTTT. Translation gives CASSPRTGNIAGELFF.

The J gene is TRBJ1-6, the V gene TRBV2; D is ambiguous. The CDR3 is 16 amino acids. The germline CDR1 and CDR2 sequences are SNHLY and FYNNEI. V lost 7 bases and J lost 6, with 19 bases in between. CDR3 sequence: CASNWALSRINSPLHF. Written as DNA, the CDR3 is TGTGCCAGCAACTGGGCACTATCCCGGATTAATTCACCCCTCCACTTT. The variable domain in full, with the rest retrieved from reference TRBV2 and TRBJ1-6, is EPEVTQTPSHQVTQMGQEVILRCVPISNHLYFYWYRQILGQKVEFLVSFYNNEISEKSEIFDDQFSVERPDGSNFTLKIRSTKLEDSAMYFCASNWALSRINSPLHFGNGTRLTVT.